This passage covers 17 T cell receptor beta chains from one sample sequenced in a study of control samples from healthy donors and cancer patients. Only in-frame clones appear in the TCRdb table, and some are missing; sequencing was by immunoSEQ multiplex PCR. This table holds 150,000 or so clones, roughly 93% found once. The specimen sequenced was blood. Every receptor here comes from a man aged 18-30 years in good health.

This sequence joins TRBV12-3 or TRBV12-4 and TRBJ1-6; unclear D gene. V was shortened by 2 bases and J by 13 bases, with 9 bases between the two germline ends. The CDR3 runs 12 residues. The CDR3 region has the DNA TGTGCCAGCAGTTTAAGGAGGATCCCCCTCCACTTT. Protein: CASSLRRIPLHF.

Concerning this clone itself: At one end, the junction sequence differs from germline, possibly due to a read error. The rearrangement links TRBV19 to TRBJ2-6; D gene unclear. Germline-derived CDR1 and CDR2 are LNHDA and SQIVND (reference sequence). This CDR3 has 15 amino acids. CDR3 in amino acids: CASSIDRSGANVLTF. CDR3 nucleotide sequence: TGTGCCAGTAGCATAGACCGCTCTGGGGCCAACGTCCTGACTTTC.

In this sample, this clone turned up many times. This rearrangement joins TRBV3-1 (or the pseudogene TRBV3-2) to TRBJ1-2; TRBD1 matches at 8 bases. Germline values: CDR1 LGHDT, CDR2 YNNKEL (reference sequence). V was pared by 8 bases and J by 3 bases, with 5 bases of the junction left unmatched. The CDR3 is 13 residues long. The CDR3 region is CASRQGQDYGYTF. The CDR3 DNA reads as TGTGCCAGCCGACAGGGGCAAGACTATGGCTACACCTTC.

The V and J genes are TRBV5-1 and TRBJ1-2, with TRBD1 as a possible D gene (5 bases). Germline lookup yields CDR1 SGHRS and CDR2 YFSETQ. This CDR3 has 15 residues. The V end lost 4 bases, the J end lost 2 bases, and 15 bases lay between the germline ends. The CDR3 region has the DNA TGCGCCAGCAGCCCCAAAGGGGTTCGAAACTATGGCTACACCTTC. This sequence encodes CASSPKGVRNYGYTF.

As DNA, the CDR3 is TGTGCCAGCAGCTTAGCCCGACAGGGTACCTATGGCTACACCTTC. Protein sequence: CASSLARQGTYGYTF. This chain uses TRBV7-9 with TRBJ1-2; 7 bases are a match to TRBD1. Germline V gene data show CDR1 as SEHNR and CDR2 as FQNEAQ (reference sequence). CDR3 size: 15 residues. V lost 0 bases, J lost 4 bases, and 5 bases stayed unmatched.

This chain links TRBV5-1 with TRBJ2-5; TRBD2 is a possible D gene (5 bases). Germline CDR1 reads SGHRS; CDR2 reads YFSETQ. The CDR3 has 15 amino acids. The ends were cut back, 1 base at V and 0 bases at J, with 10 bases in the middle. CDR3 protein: CASSLMVGDQETQYF. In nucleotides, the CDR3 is TGCGCCAGCAGCTTGATGGTGGGAGACCAAGAGACCCAGTACTTC.

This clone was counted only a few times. The CDR3 sequence is CASSSLYPGEPYGYTF. In nucleotides, the CDR3 is TGCGCCAGCAGCTCGTTGTACCCAGGGGAGCCTTATGGCTACACCTTC. This chain joins TRBV5-1 and TRBJ1-2, with a tentative D call TRBD1 (6 bases). The CDR3 spans 16 residues. Trimming stripped 3 bases from V and 5 bases from J, with 20 bases between. Germline CDR1 reads SGHRS; CDR2 reads YFSETQ.

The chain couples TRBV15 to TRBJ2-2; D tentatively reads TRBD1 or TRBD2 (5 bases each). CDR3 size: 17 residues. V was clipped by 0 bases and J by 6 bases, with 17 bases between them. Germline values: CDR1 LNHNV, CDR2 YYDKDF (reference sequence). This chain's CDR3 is CATSRDHVGVRAGELFF. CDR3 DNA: TGTGCCACCAGCAGAGATCATGTGGGGGTCAGGGCCGGGGAGCTGTTTTTT. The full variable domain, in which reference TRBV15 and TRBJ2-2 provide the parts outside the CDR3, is DAMVIQNPRYQVTQFGKPVTLSCSQTLNHNVMYWYQQKSSQAPKLLFHYYDKDFNNEADTPDNFQSRRPNTSFCFLDIRSPGLGDTAMYLCATSRDHVGVRAGELFFGEGSRLTVL.

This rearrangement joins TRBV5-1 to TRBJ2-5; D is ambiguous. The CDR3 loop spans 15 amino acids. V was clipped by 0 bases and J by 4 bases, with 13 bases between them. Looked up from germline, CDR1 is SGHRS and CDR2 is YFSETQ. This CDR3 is CASSLADAIGETQYF. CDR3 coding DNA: TGCGCCAGCAGCTTGGCGGATGCAATCGGAGAGACCCAGTACTTC.

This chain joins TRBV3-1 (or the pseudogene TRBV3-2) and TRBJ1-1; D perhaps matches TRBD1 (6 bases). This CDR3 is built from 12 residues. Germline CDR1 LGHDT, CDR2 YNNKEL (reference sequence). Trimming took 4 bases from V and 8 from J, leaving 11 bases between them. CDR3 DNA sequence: TGTGCCAGCAGCCCTACCGGGACAGAAGCTTTCTTT. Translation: CASSPTGTEAFF.

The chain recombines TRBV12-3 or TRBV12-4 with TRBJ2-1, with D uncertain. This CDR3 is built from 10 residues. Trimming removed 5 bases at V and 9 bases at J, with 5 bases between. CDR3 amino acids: CASSHGEQFF. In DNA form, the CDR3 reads TGTGCCAGCAGTCACGGTGAGCAGTTCTTC.

The chain's CDR3 is CASSYGVGESYGYTF. The CDR3 nucleotides read TGTGCCAGCAGTTACGGAGTGGGGGAGAGCTATGGCTACACCTTC. The V call is TRBV6-5, the J call TRBJ1-2; D might be TRBD1 (5 bases). Trimming shortened V by 2 bases and J by 4 bases, and 14 bases separated the two germline ends. The CDR3 runs to 15 residues. Germline V gene data show CDR1 as MNHEY and CDR2 as SVGAGI.

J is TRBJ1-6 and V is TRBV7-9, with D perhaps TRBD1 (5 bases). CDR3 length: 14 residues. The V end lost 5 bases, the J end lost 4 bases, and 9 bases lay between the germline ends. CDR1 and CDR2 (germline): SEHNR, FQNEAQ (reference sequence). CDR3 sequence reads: CASSRQKYNSPLHF. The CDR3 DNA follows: TGTGCCAGCAGCCGACAGAAATATAATTCACCCCTCCACTTT.

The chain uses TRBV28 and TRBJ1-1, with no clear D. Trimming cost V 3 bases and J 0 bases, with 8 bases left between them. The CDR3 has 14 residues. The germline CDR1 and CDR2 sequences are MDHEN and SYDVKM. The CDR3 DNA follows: TGTGCCAGCAGTTTTGGCCTATTGAACACTGAAGCTTTCTTT. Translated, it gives CASSFGLLNTEAFF.

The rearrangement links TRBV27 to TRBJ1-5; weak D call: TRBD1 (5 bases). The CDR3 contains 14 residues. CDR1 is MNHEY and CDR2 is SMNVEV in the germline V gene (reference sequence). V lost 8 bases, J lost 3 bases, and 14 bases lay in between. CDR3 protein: CASGPQGINQPQHF. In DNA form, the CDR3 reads TGTGCCAGCGGACCTCAGGGAATCAATCAGCCCCAGCATTTT.

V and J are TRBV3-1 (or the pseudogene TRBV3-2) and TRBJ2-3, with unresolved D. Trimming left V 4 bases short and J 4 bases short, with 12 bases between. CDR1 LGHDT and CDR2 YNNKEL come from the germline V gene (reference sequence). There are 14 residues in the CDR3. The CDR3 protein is CASSPNFGADTQYF. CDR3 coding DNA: TGTGCCAGCAGCCCAAACTTTGGGGCAGATACGCAGTATTTT.

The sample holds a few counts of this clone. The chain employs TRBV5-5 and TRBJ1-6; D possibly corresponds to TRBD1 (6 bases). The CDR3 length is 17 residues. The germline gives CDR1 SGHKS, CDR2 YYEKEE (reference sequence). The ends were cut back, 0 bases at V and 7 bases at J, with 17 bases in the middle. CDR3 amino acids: CASSLDPGEVGNSPLHF. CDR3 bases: TGTGCCAGCAGCTTGGATCCAGGGGAGGTCGGGAATTCACCCCTCCACTTT.